This TCR beta chain was recorded in a study of cytotoxic CD8 clonotypes in ibrutinib-treated CLL. The assay was immunoSEQ multiplex PCR, and TCRdb's table has in-frame clones only and misses some. The sample lists a few hundred thousand clones, 70% occurring once. The sequence was collected from a human donor with chronic lymphocytic leukemia. This specimen was PBMCs, taken after 24 months of ibrutinib treatment.

CDR3 in amino acids: CASSPYSKIGETQYF. The CDR3 DNA reads TGTGCCAGCTCACCTTACTCTAAAATCGGAGAGACCCAGTACTTC. J is TRBJ2-5 and V is TRBV18; D is undetermined. The germline gives CDR1 KGHSH, CDR2 LQKENI. The CDR3 totals 15 residues. V lost 3 bases and J 4 bases, leaving 15 bases between the germline ends.